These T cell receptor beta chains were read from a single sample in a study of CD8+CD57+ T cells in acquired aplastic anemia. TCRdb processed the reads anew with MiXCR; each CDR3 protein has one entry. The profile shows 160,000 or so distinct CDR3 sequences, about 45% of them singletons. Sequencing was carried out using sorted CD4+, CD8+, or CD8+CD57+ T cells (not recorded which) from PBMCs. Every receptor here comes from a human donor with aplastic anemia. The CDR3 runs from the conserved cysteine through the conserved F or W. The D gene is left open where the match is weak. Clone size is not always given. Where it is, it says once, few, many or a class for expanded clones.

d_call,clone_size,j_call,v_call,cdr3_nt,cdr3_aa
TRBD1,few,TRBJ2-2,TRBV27,TGTGCCAGCAGTTGGACAGGACCTACCGGGGAGCTGTTTTTT,CASSWTGPTGELFF
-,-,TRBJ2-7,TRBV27,TGTGCCAGCAGTTTAGGGACGCTATCCTACGAGCAGTACTTC,CASSLGTLSYEQYF
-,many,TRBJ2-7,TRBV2,TGTGCCAGCAGTGAAGGGCAGGTGGGACGTTACGAGCAGTACTTC,CASSEGQVGRYEQYF
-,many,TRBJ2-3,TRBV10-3,TGTGCCATCAGTCCCGGAGGGACAGCTTCATCTACTAATACGCAGTATTTT,CAISPGGTASSTNTQYF
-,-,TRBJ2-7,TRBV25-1,TGTGCCAGCAGTGCTAGAGACAGTTCAACCTACGAGCAGTACTTC,CASSARDSSTYEQYF
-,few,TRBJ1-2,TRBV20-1,TGCAGTGCTAGAACTCAGGCGCTCTATGGCTACACCTTC,CSARTQALYGYTF
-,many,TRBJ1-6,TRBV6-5,TGTGCCAGCAGTTACCGAGGGACGGGGGAGCCCCTCCACTTT,CASSYRGTGEPLHF
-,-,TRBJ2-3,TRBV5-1,TGCGCCAGCAGCTTGGACGGTTTCGCTGACACAGATACGCAGTATTTT,CASSLDGFADTDTQYF
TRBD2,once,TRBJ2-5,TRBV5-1,TGCGCCAGCAGCTTGGCCGTGCGGGGGGGCCGAGAGACCCAGTACTTC,CASSLAVRGGRETQYF
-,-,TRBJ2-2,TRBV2,TGTGCCAGCAGTGTGAGGACACCGAGCACCGGGGAGCTGTTTTTT,CASSVRTPSTGELFF
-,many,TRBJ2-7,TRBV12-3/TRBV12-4,TGTGCCAGCAGTTTAGACGGGGACGACTACGAGCAGTACTTC,CASSLDGDDYEQYF
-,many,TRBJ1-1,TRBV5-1,TGCGCCAGCAGCTTGGACACTGAAGCTTTCTTT,CASSLDTEAFF
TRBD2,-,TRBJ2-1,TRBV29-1,TGCAGCGTACTGAGGGGACTAGCGGACAATGAGCAGTTCTTC,CSVLRGLADNEQFF
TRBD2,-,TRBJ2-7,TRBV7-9,TGTGCCAGCAGCTTGGCGGGAGGGCCTATCAACGAGCAGTACTTC,CASSLAGGPINEQYF
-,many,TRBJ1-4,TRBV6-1,TGTGCCAGCAGTTCCCCCAGGGGCACGGTTAATGAAAAACTGTTTTTT,CASSSPRGTVNEKLFF
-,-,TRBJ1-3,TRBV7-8,TGTGCCAGCAGCTTAGTAGACAGAACCTCTGGAAACACCATATATTTT,CASSLVDRTSGNTIYF
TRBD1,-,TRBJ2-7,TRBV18,TGTGCCAGCTCACTACGAACAGGGGGAAGCTCCTACGGGCAGTACTTC,CASSLRTGGSSYGQYF
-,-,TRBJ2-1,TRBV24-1,TGTGCCACCAGCGACAGGTGGCATGAGCAGTTCTTC,CATSDRWHEQFF